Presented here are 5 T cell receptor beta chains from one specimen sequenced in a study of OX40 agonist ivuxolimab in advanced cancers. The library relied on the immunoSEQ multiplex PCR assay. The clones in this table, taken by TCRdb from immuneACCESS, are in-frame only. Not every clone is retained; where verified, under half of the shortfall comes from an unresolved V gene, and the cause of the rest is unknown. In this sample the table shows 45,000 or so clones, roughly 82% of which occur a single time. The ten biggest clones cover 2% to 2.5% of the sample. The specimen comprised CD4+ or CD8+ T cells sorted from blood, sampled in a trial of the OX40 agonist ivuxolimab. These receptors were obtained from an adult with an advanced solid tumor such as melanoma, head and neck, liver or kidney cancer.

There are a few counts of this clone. The CDR3: CASSLSAGKITQYF. In nucleotides, the CDR3 is TGTGCCAGCAGCTTATCCGCAGGGAAGATTACGCAGTATTTT. The chain employs TRBV11-2 and TRBJ2-3, with D maybe TRBD1 (5 bases). V lost 2 bases and J 8 bases, leaving 14 bases between the germline ends. Germline assignment: CDR1 SGHAT and CDR2 FQNNGV. The CDR3 spans 14 residues.

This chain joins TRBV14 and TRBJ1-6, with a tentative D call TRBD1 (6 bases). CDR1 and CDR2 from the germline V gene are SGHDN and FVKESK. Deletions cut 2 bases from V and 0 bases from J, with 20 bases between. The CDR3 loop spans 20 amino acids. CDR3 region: CASSQTLARTVSSYNSPLHF. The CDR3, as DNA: TGTGCCAGCAGCCAAACCCTCGCGCGGACAGTGAGCTCCTATAATTCACCCCTCCACTTT.

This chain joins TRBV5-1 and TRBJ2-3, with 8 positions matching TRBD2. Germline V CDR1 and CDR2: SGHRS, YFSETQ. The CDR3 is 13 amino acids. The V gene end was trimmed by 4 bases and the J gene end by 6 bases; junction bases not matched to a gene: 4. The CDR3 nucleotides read TGCGCCAGCAGCCCCCGGGGGGGGGATACGCAGTATTTT. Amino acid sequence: CASSPRGGDTQYF.

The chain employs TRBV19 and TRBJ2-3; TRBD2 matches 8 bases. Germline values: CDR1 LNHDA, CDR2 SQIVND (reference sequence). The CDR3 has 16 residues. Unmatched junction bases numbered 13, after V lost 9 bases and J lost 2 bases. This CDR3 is CARREGSGTTTDTQYF. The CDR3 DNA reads TGTGCCAGACGGGAGGGTAGCGGGACAACCACAGATACGCAGTATTTT.

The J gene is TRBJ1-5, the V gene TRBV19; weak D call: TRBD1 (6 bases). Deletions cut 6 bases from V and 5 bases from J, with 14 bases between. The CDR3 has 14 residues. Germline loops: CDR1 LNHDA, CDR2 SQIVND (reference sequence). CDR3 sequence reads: CASRPQGVYQPQHF. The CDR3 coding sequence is TGTGCCAGTAGGCCACAGGGAGTGTATCAGCCCCAGCATTTT.